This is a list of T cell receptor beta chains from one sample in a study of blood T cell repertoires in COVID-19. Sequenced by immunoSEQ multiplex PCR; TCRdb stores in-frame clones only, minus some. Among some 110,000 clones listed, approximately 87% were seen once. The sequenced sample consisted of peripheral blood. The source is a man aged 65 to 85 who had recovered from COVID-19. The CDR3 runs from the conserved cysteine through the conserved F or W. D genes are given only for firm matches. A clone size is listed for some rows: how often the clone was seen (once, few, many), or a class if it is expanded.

cdr3_aa: CASRPGSITNGYTF; cdr3_nt: TGTGCCAGCCGCCCCGGGAGTATCACCAATGGCTACACCTTC; d_call: NA; clone_size: once; v_call: TRBV28; j_call: TRBJ1-2
cdr3_aa: CSASRQGGAYEQYF; cdr3_nt: TGCAGTGCCAGTAGACAGGGGGGGGCCTACGAGCAGTACTTC; d_call: TRBD1; clone_size: NA; v_call: TRBV20-1; j_call: TRBJ2-7
cdr3_aa: CSAGQIDYEQYF; cdr3_nt: TGCAGCGCCGGACAAATCGACTACGAGCAGTACTTC; d_call: NA; clone_size: NA; v_call: TRBV29-1; j_call: TRBJ2-7
cdr3_aa: CASSFLAGERRNQPQHF; cdr3_nt: TGTGCCAGCAGTTTCCTAGCAGGGGAGCGTCGCAATCAGCCCCAGCATTTT; d_call: NA; clone_size: few; v_call: TRBV28; j_call: TRBJ1-5
cdr3_aa: CASSQQGLGYEQYF; cdr3_nt: TGTGCCAGCAGCCAACAGGGACTCGGCTACGAGCAGTACTTC; d_call: NA; clone_size: NA; v_call: TRBV4-2; j_call: TRBJ2-7
cdr3_aa: CASSVRTSENTGELFF; cdr3_nt: TGTGCCAGCAGCGTAAGGACTAGCGAGAACACCGGGGAGCTGTTTTTT; d_call: TRBD2; clone_size: NA; v_call: TRBV9; j_call: TRBJ2-2
cdr3_aa: CASSLVQPQGGEKLFF; cdr3_nt: TGTGCCAGCAGCTTAGTCCAACCCCAAGGAGGGGAAAAACTGTTTTTT; d_call: NA; clone_size: NA; v_call: TRBV7-9; j_call: TRBJ1-4
cdr3_aa: CASSFHSYGYTF; cdr3_nt: TGTGCCAGCAGTTTCCACAGCTATGGCTACACCTTC; d_call: NA; clone_size: NA; v_call: TRBV12-3/TRBV12-4; j_call: TRBJ1-2
cdr3_aa: CASSLGQVIDTQYF; cdr3_nt: TGTGCCAGCAGTTTAGGCCAGGTGATAGATACGCAGTATTTT; d_call: NA; clone_size: NA; v_call: TRBV28; j_call: TRBJ2-3
cdr3_aa: CASSVYPGTEAFF; cdr3_nt: TGCGCCAGCAGCGTATACCCGGGTACTGAAGCTTTCTTT; d_call: NA; clone_size: NA; v_call: TRBV5-1; j_call: TRBJ1-1
cdr3_aa: CASSFSGGETQYF; cdr3_nt: TGTGCCAGCAGCTTTTCAGGTGGAGAGACCCAGTACTTC; d_call: NA; clone_size: once; v_call: TRBV11-1; j_call: TRBJ2-5
cdr3_aa: CASSPRLDGELFF; cdr3_nt: TGCGCCAGCAGCCCAAGACTAGACGGGGAGCTGTTTTTT; d_call: NA; clone_size: NA; v_call: TRBV5-1; j_call: TRBJ2-2
cdr3_aa: CASSLGSRGAYEQYF; cdr3_nt: TGTGCCAGCAGCTTAGGTAGCCGAGGCGCCTACGAGCAGTACTTC; d_call: NA; clone_size: NA; v_call: TRBV7-2; j_call: TRBJ2-7
cdr3_aa: CASSFGRGEKLFF; cdr3_nt: TGTGCCAGCAGCTTTGGCAGGGGGGAAAAACTGTTTTTT; d_call: TRBD1; clone_size: NA; v_call: TRBV5-6; j_call: TRBJ1-4
cdr3_aa: CASSPTSGPDTQYF; cdr3_nt: TGTGCCAGCTCACCTACATCTGGGCCAGATACGCAGTATTTT; d_call: NA; clone_size: NA; v_call: TRBV18; j_call: TRBJ2-3
cdr3_aa: CASRSSRRSGANVLTF; cdr3_nt: TGTGCCAGCAGGTCATCGAGAAGATCTGGGGCCAACGTCCTGACTTTC; d_call: NA; clone_size: NA; v_call: TRBV28; j_call: TRBJ2-6
cdr3_aa: CSASGGGGGGTYEQYF; cdr3_nt: TGCAGCGCCTCCGGAGGGGGCGGGGGGGGGACCTACGAGCAGTACTTC; d_call: TRBD2; clone_size: NA; v_call: TRBV29-1; j_call: TRBJ2-7
cdr3_aa: CASSPGTGVNSPLHF; cdr3_nt: TGTGCCAGCTCACCCGGGACAGGGGTAAATTCACCCCTCCACTTT; d_call: TRBD1; clone_size: NA; v_call: TRBV18; j_call: TRBJ1-6
cdr3_aa: CATARGGTDTQYF; cdr3_nt: TGTGCCACCGCGCGGGGGGGCACAGATACGCAGTATTTT; d_call: TRBD2; clone_size: NA; v_call: TRBV6-5; j_call: TRBJ2-3
cdr3_aa: CASSRDRGWGNQPQHF; cdr3_nt: TGTGCCAGCAGTCGGGACAGGGGGTGGGGCAATCAGCCCCAGCATTTT; d_call: TRBD1; clone_size: NA; v_call: TRBV28; j_call: TRBJ1-5
cdr3_aa: CASSERQANIQYF; cdr3_nt: TGTGCCAGCAGTGAACGACAGGCAAACATTCAGTACTTC; d_call: NA; clone_size: NA; v_call: TRBV6-1; j_call: TRBJ2-4
cdr3_aa: CASSSHGGGSNEQFF; cdr3_nt: TGTGCCAGCAGCTCCCATGGGGGGGGCAGTAATGAGCAGTTCTTC; d_call: NA; clone_size: NA; v_call: TRBV11-2; j_call: TRBJ2-1
cdr3_aa: CSASDYRNRGNYGYTF; cdr3_nt: TGCAGTGCTAGTGATTATAGGAACAGGGGTAACTATGGCTACACCTTC; d_call: TRBD1; clone_size: NA; v_call: TRBV20-1; j_call: TRBJ1-2
cdr3_aa: CASSPLQGGADTQYF; cdr3_nt: TGTGCCAGCAGCCCCCTACAGGGGGGGGCAGATACGCAGTATTTT; d_call: NA; clone_size: NA; v_call: TRBV3-1/TRBV3-2; j_call: TRBJ2-3
cdr3_aa: CASNGPYTEAFF; cdr3_nt: TGTGCCAGCAACGGTCCATACACTGAAGCTTTCTTT; d_call: NA; clone_size: once; v_call: TRBV25-1; j_call: TRBJ1-1
cdr3_aa: CASSYRGQSYEQYF; cdr3_nt: TGTGCCAGCAGTTACCGGGGACAGTCCTACGAGCAGTACTTC; d_call: TRBD1; clone_size: NA; v_call: TRBV6-5; j_call: TRBJ2-7
cdr3_aa: CASSLGTPSTDTQYF; cdr3_nt: TGTGCCAGCAGCTTGGGGACACCGAGCACAGATACGCAGTATTTT; d_call: NA; clone_size: NA; v_call: TRBV7-9; j_call: TRBJ2-3
cdr3_aa: CASSLFDRQSYNSPLHF; cdr3_nt: TGCGCCAGCAGCCTCTTCGACAGACAGTCCTATAATTCACCCCTCCACTTT; d_call: NA; clone_size: NA; v_call: TRBV4-1; j_call: TRBJ1-6
cdr3_aa: CASSLERGGGYTF; cdr3_nt: TGTGCCAGCAGCTTAGAAAGAGGAGGAGGCTACACCTTC; d_call: NA; clone_size: NA; v_call: TRBV13; j_call: TRBJ1-2
cdr3_aa: CASSSLAGGLSYEQYF; cdr3_nt: TGTGCCAGCAGCTCCCTAGCGGGGGGCCTCTCCTACGAGCAGTACTTC; d_call: TRBD2; clone_size: NA; v_call: TRBV13; j_call: TRBJ2-7
cdr3_aa: CASSKPGSLNTEAFF; cdr3_nt: TGTGCCAGCAGTAAACCCGGGTCATTGAACACTGAAGCTTTCTTT; d_call: NA; clone_size: few; v_call: TRBV28; j_call: TRBJ1-1
cdr3_aa: CARGRGKPPGYEQYF; cdr3_nt: TGTGCCAGGGGGAGGGGGAAACCCCCTGGTTACGAGCAGTACTTC; d_call: NA; clone_size: NA; v_call: TRBV19; j_call: TRBJ2-7
cdr3_aa: CASSENYPGGARFNEQFF; cdr3_nt: TGTGCCAGCAGTGAAAATTACCCTGGAGGGGCTCGTTTCAATGAGCAGTTCTTC; d_call: NA; clone_size: NA; v_call: TRBV6-1; j_call: TRBJ2-1
cdr3_aa: CASSGPTGGSYEQYF; cdr3_nt: TGTGCCAGCAGCGGCCCGACAGGGGGCTCCTACGAGCAGTACTTC; d_call: TRBD1; clone_size: NA; v_call: TRBV6-5; j_call: TRBJ2-7
cdr3_aa: CASSQELAGGYEQYF; cdr3_nt: TGCGCCAGCAGCCAAGAGTTGGCAGGGGGCTACGAGCAGTACTTC; d_call: TRBD1; clone_size: NA; v_call: TRBV4-1; j_call: TRBJ2-7
cdr3_aa: CASSPGTRSYEQYF; cdr3_nt: TGTGCCAGCAGTCCCGGGACTAGGTCCTACGAGCAGTACTTC; d_call: TRBD2; clone_size: NA; v_call: TRBV28; j_call: TRBJ2-7
cdr3_aa: CASSLVTSLITEAFF; cdr3_nt: TGCGCCAGCAGCTTGGTAACTTCCTTAATAACTGAAGCTTTCTTT; d_call: NA; clone_size: few; v_call: TRBV5-1; j_call: TRBJ1-1
cdr3_aa: CASSPSTGVRYEQYF; cdr3_nt: TGCGCCAGCAGCCCCTCAACAGGAGTGAGGTACGAGCAGTACTTC; d_call: NA; clone_size: NA; v_call: TRBV5-1; j_call: TRBJ2-7
cdr3_aa: CASSWGVSNQPQHF; cdr3_nt: TGTGCCAGCTCCTGGGGGGTAAGCAATCAGCCCCAGCATTTT; d_call: NA; clone_size: NA; v_call: TRBV2; j_call: TRBJ1-5
cdr3_aa: CASSFRGPGEQYF; cdr3_nt: TGCGCCAGCAGCTTCCGAGGGCCTGGGGAGCAGTACTTC; d_call: NA; clone_size: NA; v_call: TRBV5-1; j_call: TRBJ2-7
cdr3_aa: CASSQEVRLGYTF; cdr3_nt: TGTGCCAGCAGCCAAGAGGTGAGGCTTGGCTACACCTTC; d_call: NA; clone_size: NA; v_call: TRBV3-1/TRBV3-2; j_call: TRBJ1-2
cdr3_aa: CASGHTLAEQFF; cdr3_nt: TGTGCCAGCGGCCACACCCTAGCTGAGCAGTTCTTC; d_call: NA; clone_size: NA; v_call: TRBV27; j_call: TRBJ2-1
cdr3_aa: CASSSGSSYEQYF; cdr3_nt: TGTGCCAGCAGTTCTGGCAGCTCCTACGAGCAGTACTTC; d_call: NA; clone_size: NA; v_call: TRBV28; j_call: TRBJ2-7
cdr3_aa: CASSQPTGYTEAFF; cdr3_nt: TGTGCCAGCAGCCAACCAACAGGGTACACTGAAGCTTTCTTT; d_call: NA; clone_size: NA; v_call: TRBV5-4; j_call: TRBJ1-1
cdr3_aa: CASSWSGTSGRALGEETQYF; cdr3_nt: TGTGCCAGCAGCTGGTCCGGGACTAGCGGGAGGGCCCTTGGGGAGGAGACCCAGTACTTC; d_call: TRBD2; clone_size: NA; v_call: TRBV5-4; j_call: TRBJ2-5
cdr3_aa: CASTDRAPRRGNTGELFF; cdr3_nt: TGTGCCAGTACCGATAGAGCCCCGCGGAGGGGGAACACCGGGGAGCTGTTTTTT; d_call: NA; clone_size: NA; v_call: TRBV19; j_call: TRBJ2-2
cdr3_aa: CASSLNSGLAGDTQYF; cdr3_nt: TGCGCCAGCAGCTTAAACTCGGGACTAGCGGGAGATACGCAGTATTTT; d_call: TRBD2; clone_size: NA; v_call: TRBV5-1; j_call: TRBJ2-3
cdr3_aa: CASSPGYGYTF; cdr3_nt: TGTGCCAGCAGTCCAGGCTATGGCTACACCTTC; d_call: NA; clone_size: NA; v_call: TRBV6-5; j_call: TRBJ1-2
cdr3_aa: CASSTVGTGGALLTGELFF; cdr3_nt: TGTGCCAGCAGTACTGTAGGGACAGGGGGCGCGTTGTTGACCGGGGAGCTGTTTTTT; d_call: TRBD1; clone_size: NA; v_call: TRBV28; j_call: TRBJ2-2
cdr3_aa: CASSLRPAVYEQYF; cdr3_nt: TGTGCCAGCAGCCTCCGGCCCGCGGTCTACGAGCAGTACTTC; d_call: NA; clone_size: NA; v_call: TRBV3-1/TRBV3-2; j_call: TRBJ2-7
cdr3_aa: CASSYVGVGTGELFF; cdr3_nt: TGTGCCAGCAGTTACGTGGGAGTGGGCACCGGGGAGCTGTTTTTT; d_call: NA; clone_size: NA; v_call: TRBV6-2/TRBV6-3; j_call: TRBJ2-2
cdr3_aa: CASSSDRASGNTIYF; cdr3_nt: TGTGCCAGCAGCTCTGACAGGGCTTCTGGAAACACCATATATTTT; d_call: TRBD1; clone_size: once; v_call: TRBV5-4; j_call: TRBJ1-3
cdr3_aa: CASSIPYAVGAFF; cdr3_nt: TGTGCCAGCAGCATTCCTTATGCGGTGGGAGCTTTCTTT; d_call: NA; clone_size: NA; v_call: TRBV11-1; j_call: TRBJ1-1